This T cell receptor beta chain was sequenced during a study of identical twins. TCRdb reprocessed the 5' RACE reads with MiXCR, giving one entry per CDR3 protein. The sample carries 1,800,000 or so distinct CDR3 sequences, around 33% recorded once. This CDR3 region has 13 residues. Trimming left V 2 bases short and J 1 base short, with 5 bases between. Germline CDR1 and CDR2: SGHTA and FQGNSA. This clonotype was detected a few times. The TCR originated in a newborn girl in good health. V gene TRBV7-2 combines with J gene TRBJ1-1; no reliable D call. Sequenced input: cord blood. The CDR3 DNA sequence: TGTGCCAGCAGCTTATTCGGGAACACTGAAGCTTTCTTT. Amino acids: CASSLFGNTEAFF.